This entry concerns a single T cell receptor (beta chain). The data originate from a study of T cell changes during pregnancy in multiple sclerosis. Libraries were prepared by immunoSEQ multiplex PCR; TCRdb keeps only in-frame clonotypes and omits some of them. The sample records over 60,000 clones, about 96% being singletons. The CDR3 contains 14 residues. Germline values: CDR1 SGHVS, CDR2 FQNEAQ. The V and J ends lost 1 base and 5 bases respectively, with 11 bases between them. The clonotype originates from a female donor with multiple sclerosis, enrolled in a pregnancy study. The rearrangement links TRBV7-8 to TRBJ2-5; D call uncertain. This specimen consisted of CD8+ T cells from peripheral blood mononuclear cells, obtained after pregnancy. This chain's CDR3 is CASSLVAGLETQYF. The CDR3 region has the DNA TGTGCCAGCAGCTTAGTCGCAGGCTTGGAGACCCAGTACTTC.